This T cell receptor (beta chain) stems from a study of cytomegalovirus exposure and HLA in healthy donors. General study points: Within a later analysis, the majority of CMV-associated TCR beta chains appeared HLA-restricted. Among TCR beta chains, those listed as cytomegalovirus-associated numbered over 150. A later analysis reportedly found fewer N-insertions in an Asian-associated ancestry cluster than the approximately 670-donor mean.

Germline values: CDR1 SNHLY, CDR2 FYNNEI. The CDR3 totals 15 residues. The ends were cut back, 1 base at V and 2 bases at J, with 11 bases in the middle. The study ran its PCR with 60 Vbeta and 13 Jbeta primers. TCRdb's table, derived via immunoSEQ multiplex PCR, lists solely in-frame clones and lacks some. The sample contains about 52,000 clones, 73% of which appear only once. Regarding this clone: Its antigen is currently unknown.

The material sequenced was PBMCs. The TCR comes from a man between 18 and 29 years old in good health and CMV-seronegative. The rearrangement links TRBV2 to TRBJ1-2, with D hard to call. The DNA for the CDR3 is TGTGCCAGCAGTGAAGTGGCAGGTCGGAACTATGGCTACACCTTC. Translated: CASSEVAGRNYGYTF.